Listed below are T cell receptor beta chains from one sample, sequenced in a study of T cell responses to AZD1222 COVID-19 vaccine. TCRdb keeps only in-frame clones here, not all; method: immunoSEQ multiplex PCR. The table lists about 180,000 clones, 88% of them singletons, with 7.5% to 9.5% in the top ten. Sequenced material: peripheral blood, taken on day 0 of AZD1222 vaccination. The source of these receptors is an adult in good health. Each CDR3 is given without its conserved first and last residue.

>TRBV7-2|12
ASSRGTDNSPLH
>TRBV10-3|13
AITSGGGLTDTQY
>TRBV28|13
ASSPDRETGNTIY
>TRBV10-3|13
AIRGGLANTGELF
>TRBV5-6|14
ASSSGPTVGSPEAF
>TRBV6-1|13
ASSEAGSGAYGYT
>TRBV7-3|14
ASRRVQGRFNQPQH
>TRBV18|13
ASSLYRDYNSPLH
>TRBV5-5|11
ASSLEGNYGYT
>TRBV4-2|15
ASSSHVGAGAAYEQY
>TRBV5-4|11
ASSLSRYTEAF
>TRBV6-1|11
ASSEARGTEAF
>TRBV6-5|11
ASSIDRGYGYT
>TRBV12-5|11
ASGLTPDTEAF
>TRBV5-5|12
ASSLGQGIYGYT
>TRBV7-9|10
ASSWGQDTQY
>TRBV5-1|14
ASSLGGGLSGNTIY
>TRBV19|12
ASSIQGPTDTQY
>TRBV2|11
ASSETGSDEAF
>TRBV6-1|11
ASSEQGYNEQF
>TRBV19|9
ASSIGFEQF
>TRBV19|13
ASTRLGGVNTEAF
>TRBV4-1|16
ASSQDPPTGVLTYEQY
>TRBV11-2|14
ASSFKPGGHHNEQF
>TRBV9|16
ASSVATTGQGLGETQY
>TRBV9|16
ASSPLGSRHSNTGELF
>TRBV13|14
ASSLVPGVPYNEQF
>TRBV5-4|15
ASSPGFQGHSRGELF
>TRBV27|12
ATRDRYSGNTIY
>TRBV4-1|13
ASSQGTGGPYEQY
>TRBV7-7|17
ASSLGRGSLLTNTGELF
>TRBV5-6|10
ASGHGAYEQY
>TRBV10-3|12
AIRGQATVGELF
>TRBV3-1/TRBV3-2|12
ASSGTGGNQPQH
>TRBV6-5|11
ASSRSAPSPLH
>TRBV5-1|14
ASTPLGGASYNEQF
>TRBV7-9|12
ASSLGNGFQPQH
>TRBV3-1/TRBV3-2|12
ASSQDLNLYGYT
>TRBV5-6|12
ASSRGQGVDGYT
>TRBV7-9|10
ASRTGYNEQF
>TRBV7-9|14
ASSFDGESSGNTIY
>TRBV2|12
ASSDLGVLQPQH
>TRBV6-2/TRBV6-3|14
ASSYPNLGFRTIQY
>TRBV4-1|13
ASSPRQGGKETQY
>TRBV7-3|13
ASSLDARSYNEQF
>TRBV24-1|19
ATHDREPYWGAFPFGNTIY
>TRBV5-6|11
ASSLWSTGELF
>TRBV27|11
ASSRQLNTEAF
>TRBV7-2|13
ASSLGPGGRETQY
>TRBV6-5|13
ASSLAPDRNYGYT
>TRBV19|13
ASCVGDRTNSPLH
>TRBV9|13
ASSVEGTSGNTIY
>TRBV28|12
APEGRCSNQPQH
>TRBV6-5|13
ASSYSLSLPETQY
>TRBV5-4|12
ASSSRAFTDTQY
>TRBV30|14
AWSLIEKGWNEKLF
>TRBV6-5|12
ATATWSINTEAF
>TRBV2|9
ASSETGLQY
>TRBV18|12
ASSPDHRNYGYT